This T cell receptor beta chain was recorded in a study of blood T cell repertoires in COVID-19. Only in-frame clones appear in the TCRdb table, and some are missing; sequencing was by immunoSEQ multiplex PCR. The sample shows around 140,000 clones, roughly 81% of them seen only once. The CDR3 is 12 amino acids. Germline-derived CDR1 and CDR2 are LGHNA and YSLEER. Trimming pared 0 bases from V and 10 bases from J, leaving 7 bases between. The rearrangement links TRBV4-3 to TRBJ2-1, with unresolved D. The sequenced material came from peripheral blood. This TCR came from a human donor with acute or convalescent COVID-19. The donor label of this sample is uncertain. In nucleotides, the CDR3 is TGCGCCAGCAGCCAAGATTGGAGAGAGCAGTTCTTC. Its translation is CASSQDWREQFF.